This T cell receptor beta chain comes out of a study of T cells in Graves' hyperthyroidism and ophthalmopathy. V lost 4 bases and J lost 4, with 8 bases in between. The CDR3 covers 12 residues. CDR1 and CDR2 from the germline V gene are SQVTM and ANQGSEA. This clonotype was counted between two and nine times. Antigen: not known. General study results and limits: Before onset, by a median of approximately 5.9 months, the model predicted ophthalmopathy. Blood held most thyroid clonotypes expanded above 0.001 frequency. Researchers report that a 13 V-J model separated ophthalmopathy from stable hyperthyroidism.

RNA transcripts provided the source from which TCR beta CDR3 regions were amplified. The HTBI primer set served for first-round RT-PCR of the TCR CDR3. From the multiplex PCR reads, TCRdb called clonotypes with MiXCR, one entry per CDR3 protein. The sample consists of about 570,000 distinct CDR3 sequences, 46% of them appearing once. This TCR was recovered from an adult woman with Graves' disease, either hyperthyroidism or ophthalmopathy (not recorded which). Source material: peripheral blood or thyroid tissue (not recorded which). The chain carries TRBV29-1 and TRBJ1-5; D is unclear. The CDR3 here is CSVGMGNQPQHF. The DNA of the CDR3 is TGCAGCGTTGGGATGGGGAATCAGCCCCAGCATTTT.